This TCR beta chain was observed in a study of regulatory T cells in long-lasting Graves disease. Worth noting for this clonotype: Its target is unknown.

Germline V gene lookup returns CDR1 LNHDA and CDR2 SQIVND (reference sequence). V was clipped by 6 bases and J by 3 bases, with 18 bases between them. The CDR3 runs 15 residues. Investigators prepared the TCR beta libraries by applying iRepertoire HTBI primers and Arm-PCR of CDR3 regions. TCRdb independently ran MiXCR on the multiplex PCR reads; one entry per CDR3 protein. The sample yields approximately 400,000 distinct CDR3 sequences, over 12% seen once. Time point specified: newly diagnosed GD, antithyroid drugs for less than 3 months. Extracted PBMC RNA gave rise to the TCR library. Study-wide results and caveats: Researchers reported studying only peripheral blood, not thyroid tissue.

The data also belong to a second study, concerning T cells in Graves' hyperthyroidism and ophthalmopathy. As that study records: The study used the HTBI primer set for a first-round RT-PCR of the TCR CDR3.

The origin of this receptor is a middle-aged woman with Graves disease. The material sequenced was peripheral blood mononuclear cells (PBMCs), taken at new diagnosis, from a patient treated with antithyroid drugs. The V call is TRBV19, the J call TRBJ2-7; TRBD2 is a possible D gene (6 bases). The CDR3 loop is CASSLAGLNHYEQYF. In nucleotides, the CDR3 is TGTGCCAGTAGCCTTGCGGGGCTAAACCACTACGAGCAGTACTTC.